This T cell receptor (beta chain) derives from a study of CD8 T cells in ankylosing spondylitis. Study results and caveats: The study looked at matched synovial fluid samples from ankylosing spondylitis patients. Disease-linked clones were reported to be significantly enriched there. Earlier studies detected some motif variants in reactive arthritis synovial fluid and blood.

The sample holds many counts of this clonotype. Its antigen is still unknown. This CDR3 has 16 amino acids. V lost 2 bases to trimming and J lost 9 bases; unmatched junction nucleotides: 13. CDR1 KGHDR and CDR2 SFDVKD come from the germline V gene. One entry per CDR3 protein results from TCRdb running MiXCR on the 5' RACE reads. The sample includes about 140,000 distinct CDR3 sequences, 7.5% to 9.5% of them seen just once. The clonotype comes from a male donor with ankylosing spondylitis. V gene TRBV24-1 combines with J gene TRBJ2-3; TRBD1 matches at 7 bases. Sequencing used synovial fluid, either unsorted or a sorted T cell fraction (not recorded which). The CDR3 DNA is TGTGCCACCAGTGATTCTAATAGGGACAGCCGAAGGACGCAGTATTTT. This translates into CATSDSNRDSRRTQYF.